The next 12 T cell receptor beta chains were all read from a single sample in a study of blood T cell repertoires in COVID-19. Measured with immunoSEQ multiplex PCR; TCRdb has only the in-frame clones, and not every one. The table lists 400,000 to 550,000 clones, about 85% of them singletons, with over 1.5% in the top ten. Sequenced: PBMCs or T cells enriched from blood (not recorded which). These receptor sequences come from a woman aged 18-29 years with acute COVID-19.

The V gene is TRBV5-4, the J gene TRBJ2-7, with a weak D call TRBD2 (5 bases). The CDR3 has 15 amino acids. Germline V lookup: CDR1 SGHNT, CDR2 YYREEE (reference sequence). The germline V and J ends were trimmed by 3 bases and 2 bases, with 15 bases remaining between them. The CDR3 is CASSSQVGRTYEQYF. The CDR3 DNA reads TGTGCCAGCAGCTCCCAGGTAGGGAGAACCTACGAGCAGTACTTC.

The CDR3 loop is CSAAVRAGYTF. The DNA of the CDR3 is TGCAGCGCCGCGGTCAGGGCTGGCTACACCTTC. The V gene is TRBV29-1, the J gene TRBJ1-2, with D possibly TRBD1 on 5 matching bases. CDR3 length equals 11 residues. CDR1 is SQVTM and CDR2 is ANQGSEA in the germline V gene. The ends were cut back, 7 bases at V and 7 bases at J, with 13 bases in the middle.

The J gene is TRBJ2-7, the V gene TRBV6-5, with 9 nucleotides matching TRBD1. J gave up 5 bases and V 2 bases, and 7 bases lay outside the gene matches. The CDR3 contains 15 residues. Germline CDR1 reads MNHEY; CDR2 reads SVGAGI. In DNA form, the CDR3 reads TGTGCCAGCAGTTACAACAGGGGGCAGGGCCACGAGCAGTACTTC. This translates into CASSYNRGQGHEQYF.

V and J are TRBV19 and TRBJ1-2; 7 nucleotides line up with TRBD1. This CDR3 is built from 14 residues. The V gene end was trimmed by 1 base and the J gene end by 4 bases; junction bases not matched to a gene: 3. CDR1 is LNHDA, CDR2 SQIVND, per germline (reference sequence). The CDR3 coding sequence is TGTGCCAGTAGTATAGGGACAGGCTCCTATGGCTACACCTTC. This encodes CASSIGTGSYGYTF.

CDR3 bases: TGTGCCAGCAGTTACGCGGGGGCAACTAACTATGGCTACACCTTC. It translates to CASSYAGATNYGYTF. The chain has TRBV6-5 and TRBJ1-2, with D possibly matching TRBD1 (6 bases). The CDR3 runs 15 residues. With 2 bases removed from V and 0 bases from J, the gap between germline ends came to 10 bases. Germline V CDR1 and CDR2: MNHEY, SVGAGI.

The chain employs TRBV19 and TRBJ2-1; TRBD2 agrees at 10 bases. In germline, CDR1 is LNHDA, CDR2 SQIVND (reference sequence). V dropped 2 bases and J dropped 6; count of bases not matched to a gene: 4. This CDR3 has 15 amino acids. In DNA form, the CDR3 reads TGTGCCAGTAGTATATCGCTAGCGGGAGTCAATGAGCAGTTCTTC. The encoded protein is CASSISLAGVNEQFF. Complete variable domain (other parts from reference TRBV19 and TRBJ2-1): DGGITQSPKYLFRKEGQNVTLSCEQNLNHDAMYWYRQDPGQGLRLIYYSQIVNDFQKGDIAEGYSVSREKKESFPLTVTSAQKNPTAFYLCASSISLAGVNEQFFGPGTRLTVL.

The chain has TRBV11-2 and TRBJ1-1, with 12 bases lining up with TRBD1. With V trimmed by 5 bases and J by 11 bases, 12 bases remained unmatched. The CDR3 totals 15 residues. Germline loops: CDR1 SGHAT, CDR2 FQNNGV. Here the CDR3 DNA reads TGTGCCAGCAGCCCCGCCGGGACAGGGGGCTCACGGGCTTTCTTT. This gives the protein CASSPAGTGGSRAFF. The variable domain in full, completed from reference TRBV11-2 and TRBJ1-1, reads EAGVAQSPRYKIIEKRQSVAFWCNPISGHATLYWYQQILGQGPKLLIQFQNNGVVDDSQLPKDRFSAERLKGVDSTLKIQPAKLEDSAVYLCASSPAGTGGSRAFFGQGTRLTVV.

CDR3: CASSQDPAGGLDTQYF. CDR3 nucleotides: TGCGCCAGCAGCCAAGATCCGGCGGGGGGGTTGGATACGCAGTATTTT. J is TRBJ2-3 and V is TRBV4-1; 9 nucleotides align to TRBD2. Germline V gene sequence: CDR1 MGHRA, CDR2 YSYEKL. The CDR3 loop spans 16 amino acids. The V and J ends lost 0 bases and 6 bases, in that order; junction bases with no gene match: 7.

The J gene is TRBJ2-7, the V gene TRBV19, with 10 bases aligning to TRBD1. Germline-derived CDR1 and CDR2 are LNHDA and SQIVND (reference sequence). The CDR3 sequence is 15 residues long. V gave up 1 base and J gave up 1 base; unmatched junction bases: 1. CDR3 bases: TGTGCCAGTAGTATAGGGGACAGGGGATCCTACGAGCAGTACTTC. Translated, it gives CASSIGDRGSYEQYF.

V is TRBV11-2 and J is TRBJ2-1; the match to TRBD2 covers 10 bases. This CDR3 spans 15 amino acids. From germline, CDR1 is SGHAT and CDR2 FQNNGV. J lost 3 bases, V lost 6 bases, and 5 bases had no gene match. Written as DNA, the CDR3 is TGTGCCAGCAGATCGTTAGCGGGAGGCTACAATGAGCAGTTCTTC. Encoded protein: CASRSLAGGYNEQFF.

The CDR3 sequence is CASSLEARGHNEQFF. The CDR3 DNA sequence: TGTGCCAGCAGCTTAGAAGCGCGGGGTCACAATGAGCAGTTCTTC. This chain joins TRBV7-2 and TRBJ2-1; the D gene is possibly TRBD2 (6 bases). The CDR3 loop spans 15 amino acids. Germline-derived CDR1 and CDR2 are SGHTA and FQGNSA. V lost 1 base and J lost 5, with 12 bases in between.

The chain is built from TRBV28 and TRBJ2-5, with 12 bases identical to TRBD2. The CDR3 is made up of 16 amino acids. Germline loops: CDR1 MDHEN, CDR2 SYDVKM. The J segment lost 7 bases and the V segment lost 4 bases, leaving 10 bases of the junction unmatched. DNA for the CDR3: TGTGCCAGCAGTTCCCCCGGACTAGCGGGAATGGGGACCCAGTACTTC. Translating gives CASSSPGLAGMGTQYF.